This T cell receptor beta chain was captured in a study of cytomegalovirus exposure and HLA in healthy donors. As for this clone: The antigen is not known.

General observations from the study: Most subjects' HLA-A and HLA-B alleles were reportedly predicted from TCR beta sequences.

The CDR3 consists of 14 residues. Germline V gene sequence: CDR1 LNHNV, CDR2 YYDKDF (reference sequence). The ends lost 1 base at V and 7 bases at J; junction bases unmatched: 4. Use of 60 Vbeta and 13 Jbeta primers characterized the PCR. Produced via immunoSEQ multiplex PCR; TCRdb's table is partial and in-frame only. Among about 170,000 clones listed, about 85% were seen once. The chain uses TRBV15 and TRBJ2-1; 7 bases fit TRBD2. This TCR came from a woman between 50 and 59 years old in good health and CMV-seropositive. The specimen sequenced was PBMCs. The DNA of the CDR3 is TGTGCCACCAGCAGAGGGCTAGCGGAGAATGAGCAGTTCTTC. Translated, it gives CATSRGLAENEQFF.